This T cell receptor (beta chain) was captured in a study of T-cell memory formation after mild COVID-19. Notes on the study in general: Clones contracting across day 15 to 85 had a balanced CD4/CD8 profile; later expanding clones leaned CD4+.

CDR1 SGHNT and CDR2 YYREEE come from the germline V gene (reference sequence). The ends lost 1 base at V and 4 bases at J; junction bases unmatched: 5. The CDR3 runs to 15 residues. TCRdb used MiXCR to reprocess the 5' RACE reads, holding one entry per CDR3 protein. The sample consists of 450,000 or so distinct CDR3 sequences, about 19% of them appearing once. Turning to this clonotype: As yet, its antigen is unknown.

Specimen: PBMCs or a T cell subset sorted from them (not recorded which). This TCR derives from an adult woman who had mild COVID-19 (a few samples of this study predate the infection). Cell type and time point are not known. This chain uses TRBV5-4 with TRBJ1-2, with 9 bases matching TRBD1. This CDR3 reads CASSLNRGQSYGYTF. In DNA form, the CDR3 reads TGTGCCAGCAGCTTGAACAGGGGGCAGTCCTATGGCTACACCTTC.